Listed below are T cell receptor beta chains from one sample, sequenced in a study of siplizumab effects on memory and regulatory T cells. Sequencing was performed with immunoSEQ multiplex PCR; in TCRdb, only in-frame clones are kept and a portion is missing. The sample has approximately 110,000 clones, under 95% seen once; the top ten hold about 0.32%. Sequences were obtained from CD4+ T cells sorted from blood. The receptors originated from a human donor in good health. Each CDR3 is given with its conserved first and last residue. Fields, in order: clone size, J gene, V gene, D gene, CDR3 protein, CDR3 DNA. D genes are given only for firm matches. Clone sizes are given selectively: once, few, many, or a class where the clone is expanded.

clone_size: .; j_call: TRBJ2-5; v_call: TRBV5-4; d_call: .; cdr3_aa: CASSSPGRQETQYF; cdr3_nt: TGTGCCAGCAGCTCCCCCGGGCGGCAAGAGACCCAGTACTTC
clone_size: .; j_call: TRBJ1-3; v_call: TRBV6-5; d_call: .; cdr3_aa: CASTGGNTIYF; cdr3_nt: TGTGCCAGCACCGGAGGAAACACCATATATTTT
clone_size: once; j_call: TRBJ1-3; v_call: TRBV5-1; d_call: TRBD1; cdr3_aa: CASSWSRQGTPGNTIYF; cdr3_nt: TGCGCCAGCAGCTGGAGCAGACAGGGAACGCCTGGAAACACCATATATTTT
clone_size: .; j_call: TRBJ1-2; v_call: TRBV5-8; d_call: .; cdr3_aa: CASSLYGNYGYTF; cdr3_nt: TGTGCCAGCAGCTTATACGGGAACTATGGCTACACCTTC
clone_size: .; j_call: TRBJ2-4; v_call: TRBV5-1; d_call: .; cdr3_aa: CASSGRGCLVPRVKNIQYF; cdr3_nt: TGCGCCAGCAGCGGAAGGGGATGTCTTGTCCCGAGGGTCAAAAACATTCAGTACTTC
clone_size: .; j_call: TRBJ1-3; v_call: TRBV11-3; d_call: .; cdr3_aa: CASSSLGGGFSGNTIYF; cdr3_nt: TGTGCCAGCAGCTCCCTCGGCGGGGGGTTCTCTGGAAACACCATATATTTT
clone_size: .; j_call: TRBJ2-7; v_call: TRBV5-3; d_call: TRBD1; cdr3_aa: CARSPKRDRGSYEQYF; cdr3_nt: TGTGCCAGAAGTCCAAAACGGGACAGGGGTTCCTACGAGCAGTACTTC
clone_size: .; j_call: TRBJ2-6; v_call: TRBV6-5; d_call: .; cdr3_aa: CASSWLRGPGANVLTF; cdr3_nt: TGTGCCAGCAGTTGGCTCCGGGGGCCGGGGGCCAACGTCCTGACTTTC
clone_size: .; j_call: TRBJ2-5; v_call: TRBV9; d_call: .; cdr3_aa: CASSEGGNLQETQYF; cdr3_nt: TGTGCCAGCAGCGAAGGAGGGAACCTCCAAGAGACCCAGTACTTC
clone_size: .; j_call: TRBJ1-1; v_call: TRBV7-2; d_call: .; cdr3_aa: CASSPTGGVRDRGTEAFF; cdr3_nt: TGTGCCAGCAGCCCCACGGGGGGGGTAAGGGACCGTGGGACTGAAGCTTTCTTT
clone_size: .; j_call: TRBJ2-1; v_call: TRBV10-3; d_call: .; cdr3_aa: CAISESTEARQFF; cdr3_nt: TGTGCCATCAGTGAGTCGACTGAAGCGCGGCAGTTCTTC
clone_size: .; j_call: TRBJ1-1; v_call: TRBV10-1; d_call: .; cdr3_aa: CASSESSGEAFF; cdr3_nt: TGCGCCAGCAGTGAGAGCAGCGGTGAAGCTTTCTTT
clone_size: once; j_call: TRBJ1-2; v_call: TRBV19; d_call: TRBD1; cdr3_aa: CASTDRANYGYTF; cdr3_nt: TGTGCCAGTACCGACAGGGCTAACTATGGCTACACCTTC
clone_size: .; j_call: TRBJ1-1; v_call: TRBV7-2; d_call: .; cdr3_aa: CASSPRANGNTEAFF; cdr3_nt: TGTGCCAGCAGCCCAAGGGCCAATGGGAACACTGAAGCTTTCTTT
clone_size: .; j_call: TRBJ2-1; v_call: TRBV5-6; d_call: TRBD1; cdr3_aa: CASSTTGGNDNEQFF; cdr3_nt: TGTGCCAGCAGCACCACAGGGGGCAACGACAATGAGCAGTTCTTC
clone_size: .; j_call: TRBJ1-5; v_call: TRBV7-2; d_call: TRBD1; cdr3_aa: CASSPHIQGESNQPQHF; cdr3_nt: TGTGCCAGCAGCCCCCACATTCAGGGGGAGAGCAATCAGCCCCAGCATTTT
clone_size: .; j_call: TRBJ1-2; v_call: TRBV28; d_call: TRBD1; cdr3_aa: CASTPGGQGGYGYTF; cdr3_nt: TGTGCCAGCACACCGGGGGGACAGGGTGGGTATGGCTACACCTTC
clone_size: .; j_call: TRBJ2-7; v_call: TRBV7-2; d_call: .; cdr3_aa: CASSLALAGNHEQYF; cdr3_nt: TGTGCCAGCAGCTTAGCGCTCGCAGGGAACCACGAGCAGTACTTC
clone_size: .; j_call: TRBJ1-2; v_call: TRBV15; d_call: .; cdr3_aa: CATSVGLTLYGYTF; cdr3_nt: TGTGCCACCAGCGTAGGACTGACGCTCTATGGCTACACCTTC
clone_size: .; j_call: TRBJ1-2; v_call: TRBV19; d_call: TRBD1; cdr3_aa: CASTTETGGYGYTF; cdr3_nt: TGTGCCAGCACCACCGAGACAGGGGGGTATGGCTACACCTTC
clone_size: .; j_call: TRBJ2-3; v_call: TRBV15; d_call: TRBD2; cdr3_aa: CATSRESTSGSTDTQYF; cdr3_nt: TGTGCCACCAGCAGAGAGTCGACTAGCGGGAGCACAGATACGCAGTATTTT
clone_size: .; j_call: TRBJ1-1; v_call: TRBV15; d_call: .; cdr3_aa: CATSRRPGLAEAFF; cdr3_nt: TGTGCCACCAGCAGAAGACCAGGTCTGGCTGAAGCTTTCTTT
clone_size: .; j_call: TRBJ2-1; v_call: TRBV19; d_call: TRBD2; cdr3_aa: CASKVTSGTYNEQFF; cdr3_nt: TGTGCCAGTAAAGTTACTAGCGGGACCTACAATGAGCAGTTCTTC
clone_size: .; j_call: TRBJ2-7; v_call: TRBV4-1; d_call: .; cdr3_aa: CASSQDLSTLYEQYF; cdr3_nt: TGCGCCAGCAGCCAAGATCTTAGTACCCTGTACGAGCAGTACTTC
clone_size: .; j_call: TRBJ2-3; v_call: TRBV27; d_call: TRBD2; cdr3_aa: CACRTSGSTDTQYF; cdr3_nt: TGTGCCTGCCGGACTAGCGGGAGCACAGATACGCAGTATTTT
clone_size: .; j_call: TRBJ2-1; v_call: TRBV5-1; d_call: TRBD2; cdr3_aa: CASSLEVLAVSRGRNEQFF; cdr3_nt: TGCGCCAGCAGCTTGGAGGTACTAGCGGTCTCACGGGGTCGCAATGAGCAGTTCTTC
clone_size: .; j_call: TRBJ1-2; v_call: TRBV4-1; d_call: .; cdr3_aa: CASSQEALPAGGYTF; cdr3_nt: TGCGCCAGCAGCCAAGAAGCCCTTCCTGCGGGTGGCTACACCTTC